This T cell receptor (beta chain) stems from a study of CD8 T cells in ankylosing spondylitis. Via MiXCR, TCRdb re-called the 5' RACE reads, giving one row per CDR3 protein. The table includes roughly 190,000 distinct CDR3 sequences, about 13% detected once. Germline values: CDR1 SEHNR, CDR2 FQNEAQ (reference sequence). CDR3 length: 16 amino acids. The junction had 7 bases not matched to a gene; V was cut back by 4 bases and J by 0 bases. This clonotype was detected a few times. The chain couples TRBV7-9 to TRBJ2-3, with 7 bases lining up with TRBD2. The sequencing input was blood, either unsorted or a sorted T cell fraction (not recorded which). The clonotype comes from a male donor with ankylosing spondylitis or in good health (not recorded which). The CDR3, as DNA: TGTGCCAGCAGCTCCTCTAGCGGCCCTAGCACAGATACGCAGTATTTT. Residues: CASSSSSGPSTDTQYF.